This passage covers 2 T cell receptor beta chains from one sample sequenced in a study of cytomegalovirus exposure and HLA in healthy donors. With 60 Vbeta and 13 Jbeta primers, the PCR was carried out. Some clones are missing from TCRdb's copy, which holds only in-frame ones; the method was immunoSEQ multiplex PCR. The table records approximately 150,000 clones, about three fifths of them present only once. The sample comprised PBMCs. The receptors were gathered from a woman aged 60-75 years in good health and CMV-seropositive.

This clone was seen just once. The chain is built from TRBV6-6 and TRBJ1-1; D is undetermined. V lost 5 bases, J lost 1 base, and 8 bases lay in between. Germline loops: CDR1 MNHNY, CDR2 SVGAGI (reference sequence). The CDR3 sequence is 13 residues long. CDR3 residues: CASSPGRNTEAFF. In DNA, the CDR3 is TGTGCCAGCAGTCCCGGTAGGAACACTGAAGCTTTCTTT.

This clone was detected only a few times. This same CDR3 is encoded by further DNA sequences in the sample. The genes are TRBV5-8 and TRBJ1-2; maybe TRBD1 (6 bases). The germline CDR1 and CDR2 sequences are SGHTS and YDEGEE. The CDR3 totals 13 residues. Trimming stripped 2 bases from V and 3 bases from J, with 8 bases between. The CDR3 here is CASSLQGHYGYTF. As DNA, the CDR3 is TGTGCCAGCAGCTTACAGGGCCACTATGGCTACACCTTC. The whole variable domain, filled in from reference TRBV5-8 and TRBJ1-2, reads EAGVTQSPTHLIKTRGQQATLRCSPISGHTSVYWYQQALGLGLQFLLWYDEGEERNRGNFPPRFSGRQFPNYSSELNVNALELEDSALYLCASSLQGHYGYTFGSGTRLTVV.